This T cell receptor (beta chain) was identified during a study of blood T cell repertoires in COVID-19. Here immunoSEQ multiplex PCR was the method, and the copy in TCRdb shows in-frame clones only, minus some. The data hold 150,000 to 200,000 clones, with around 80% observed a single time. CDR1 SGHDT and CDR2 YYEEEE come from the germline V gene. There are 16 residues in the CDR3. The V and J ends lost 5 bases and 0 bases, in that order; junction bases with no gene match: 7. The TCR originated in a woman aged 60-75 years who had recovered from COVID-19. The genes are TRBV5-6 and TRBJ1-3; 8 bases fit TRBD1. What was sequenced was PBMCs or T cells enriched from blood (not recorded which). The CDR3 nucleotides read TGTGCCAGCAGAAACAGGGGGGCTTTCTCTGGAAACACCATATATTTT. Translation: CASRNRGAFSGNTIYF.